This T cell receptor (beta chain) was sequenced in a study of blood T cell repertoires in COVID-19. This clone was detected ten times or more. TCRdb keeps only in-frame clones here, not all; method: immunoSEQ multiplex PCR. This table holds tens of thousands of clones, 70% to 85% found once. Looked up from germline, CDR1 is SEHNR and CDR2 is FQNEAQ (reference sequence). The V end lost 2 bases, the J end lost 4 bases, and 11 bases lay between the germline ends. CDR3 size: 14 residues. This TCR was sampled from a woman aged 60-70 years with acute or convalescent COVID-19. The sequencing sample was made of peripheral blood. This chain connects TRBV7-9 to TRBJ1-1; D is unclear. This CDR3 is CASSLTAESTEAFF. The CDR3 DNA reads TGTGCCAGCAGCTTAACAGCAGAGAGCACTGAAGCTTTCTTT. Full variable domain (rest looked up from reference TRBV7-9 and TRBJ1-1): DTGVSQNPRHKITKRGQNVTFRCDPISEHNRLYWYRQTLGQGPEFLTYFQNEAQLEKSRLLSDRFSAERPKGSFSTLEIQRTEQGDSAMYLCASSLTAESTEAFFGQGTRLTVV.